The 26 T cell receptor beta chains listed next were all sequenced from one sample in a study of neurological immune-mediated disorders. TCRdb analysed the 5' RACE reads with MiXCR anew, one entry per CDR3 protein. The sample holds about 65,000 distinct CDR3 sequences, 3.5% to 4.5% seen once. The sequenced sample was PBMCs. All receptors come from a man aged 50 or older with multiple sclerosis.

This clonotype was seen many times. Here the CDR3 DNA reads TGCAGTGCTAGTACCGGGACAGGGAATTCACCCCTCCACTTT. Its translation is CSASTGTGNSPLHF. The rearrangement joins TRBV20-1 to TRBJ1-6; 9 nucleotides line up with TRBD1. The germline gives CDR1 DFQATT, CDR2 SNEGSKA (reference sequence). V lost 3 bases and J lost 7; bases outside the gene matches: 4. CDR3 length: 14 residues.

This clonotype was counted ten times or more. The V and J genes are TRBV6-5 and TRBJ2-4, with TRBD2 matching 7 bases. The J segment lost 7 bases and the V segment lost 5 bases, leaving 11 bases of the junction unmatched. The CDR3 is made up of 15 amino acids. Germline-derived CDR1 and CDR2 are MNHEY and SVGAGI. CDR3 sequence (DNA): TGTGCCAGCAGTCCCAGCGGGACGCATGGTAACATTCAGTACTTC. Translation: CASSPSGTHGNIQYF.

This clonotype was detected ten times or more. Sequence at one end of the junction differs from germline and may be a read error. V is TRBV12-3 or TRBV12-4 and J is TRBJ2-5; 12 bases map to TRBD1. The CDR3 is 17 amino acids. The CDR3 reads CASRLGTGGFSGETQYF. CDR3 DNA: TGTGCCAGCAGGTTAGGGACAGGGGGCTTTTCGGGTGAGACCCAGTACTTC.

This chain connects TRBV20-1 to TRBJ2-2, with D possibly matching TRBD2 (6 bases). CDR3 length: 16 residues. Trimming pared 6 bases from V and 0 bases from J, leaving 17 bases between. CDR1 and CDR2 from the germline V gene are DFQATT and SNEGSKA (reference sequence). CDR3 coding DNA: TGCAGTGCGCGGGACGGTGCGGCGGCGAACACCGGGGAGCTGTTTTTT. This gives the protein CSARDGAAANTGELFF.

This clonotype has ten or more counts. This sequence joins TRBV5-5 and TRBJ2-3, with D possibly matching TRBD2 (6 bases). Germline CDR1 reads SGHKS; CDR2 reads YYEKEE (reference sequence). The V gene lost 0 bases and the J gene lost 4 bases, with 15 bases spanning the gap. The CDR3 extends over 16 amino acids. CDR3 sequence reads: CASSLGGVLRPDTQYF. The CDR3 region has the DNA TGTGCCAGCAGCTTGGGGGGGGTCTTGAGGCCAGATACGCAGTATTTT.

This clonotype has just a few counts. A much larger clonotype is one base distant, so this may be a read error. This chain uses TRBV5-1 with TRBJ1-4; weak D call: TRBD1 (5 bases). This CDR3 region has 15 residues. V was clipped by 3 bases and J by 4 bases, with 13 bases between them. Looked up from germline, CDR1 is SGHRS and CDR2 is YFSETQ. The CDR3 protein is CASSSPGRGNEKLFF. CDR3 coding DNA: TGCGCCAGCAGCTCCCCAGGGAGAGGTAATGAAAAACTGTTTTTT. The entire variable domain, with the rest obtained from reference TRBV5-1 and TRBJ1-4, is as follows: KAGVTQTPRYLIKTRGQQVTLSCSPISGHRSVSWYQQTPGQGLQFLFEYFSETQRNKGNFPGRFSGRQFSNSRSEMNVSTLELGDSALYLCASSSPGRGNEKLFFGSGTQLSVL.

This clonotype has ten or more counts. The V call is TRBV12-3 or TRBV12-4, the J call TRBJ1-3; possibly TRBD1 for D (6 bases). With 4 bases removed from V and 1 base from J, the gap between germline ends came to 8 bases. This CDR3 is 14 amino acids long. CDR3 DNA: TGTGCCAGCAGTTCAGGGGTTTCTGGAAACACCATATATTTT. This encodes CASSSGVSGNTIYF.

In this sample, this clonotype turned up many times. The V call is TRBV3-1, the J call TRBJ2-7; the match to TRBD2 covers 14 bases. With V trimmed by 2 bases and J by 4 bases, 4 bases remained unmatched. CDR1 and CDR2 (germline): LGHDT, YNNKEL (reference sequence). This CDR3 has 16 amino acids. CDR3 nucleotide sequence: TGTGCCAGCAGCCAACGACTAGCGGGGGGGGAATACGAGCAGTACGTC. The encoded protein is CASSQRLAGGEYEQYV.

This clonotype was recorded many times. The rearrangement uses TRBV11-2 and TRBJ2-1; 7 nucleotides align to TRBD1. With 1 base clipped from V and 4 bases from J, the junction kept 19 bases outside the gene matches. CDR1 and CDR2 from the germline V gene are SGHAT and FQNNGV. The CDR3 totals 20 residues. CDR3 nucleotides: TGTGCCAGCAGCTTAGCTAGGTGGCTTGAGACAGGGATCGTGTACAATGAGCAGTTCTTC. It yields the protein CASSLARWLETGIVYNEQFF.

This clonotype was found a few times. The chain recombines TRBV5-1 with TRBJ1-4; the match to TRBD1 covers 11 bases. The CDR3 is made up of 14 amino acids. CDR1 and CDR2 (germline): SGHRS, YFSETQ. Losses at the gene ends were 4 bases for V and 8 bases for J; bases not matched to a gene: 4. In DNA, the CDR3 is TGCGCCAGCAGCAGGACAGGGGGCATGGAAAAACTGTTTTTT. This gives the protein CASSRTGGMEKLFF.

This clonotype has ten or more counts. The rearrangement joins TRBV5-5 to TRBJ1-2, with D tentatively TRBD1 (6 bases). Trimming shortened V by 0 bases and J by 8 bases, and 11 bases separated the two germline ends. The CDR3 length is 13 residues. Germline V gene lookup returns CDR1 SGHKS and CDR2 YYEKEE (reference sequence). Here the CDR3 reads CASSLDGGHGYTF. DNA of the CDR3: TGTGCCAGCAGCTTGGATGGGGGGCACGGCTACACCTTC.

This clonotype has ten or more counts. The chain employs TRBV12-3 or TRBV12-4 and TRBJ2-5, with 7 bases aligning to TRBD1. This CDR3 is 13 amino acids long. With 4 bases clipped from V and 2 bases from J, the junction kept 1 base outside the gene matches. The DNA for the CDR3 is TGTGCCAGCAGTTGGGACAGACAAGAGACCCAGTACTTC. Encoded protein: CASSWDRQETQYF.

This clonotype was seen ten or more times. The rearrangement joins TRBV12-3 or TRBV12-4 to TRBJ1-4; D remains ambiguous. The ends were cut back, 3 bases at V and 7 bases at J, with 12 bases in the middle. The CDR3 consists of 14 residues. CDR3 DNA sequence: TGTGCCAGCAGTTTTCGGGCAAGAGGTGAAAAACTGTTTTTT. Translation gives CASSFRARGEKLFF.

The J gene is TRBJ2-3, the V gene TRBV5-6, with a tentative D call TRBD2 (7 bases). Trimming pared 4 bases from V and 4 bases from J, leaving 16 bases between. Germline CDR1 is SGHDT and CDR2 is YYEEEE. This CDR3 spans 15 amino acids. The CDR3 loop reads CASSTLGGPADTQYF. For the CDR3, the DNA is TGTGCCAGCAGCACCCTGGGGGGGCCTGCAGATACGCAGTATTTT.

This clonotype was seen ten or more times. A much larger clone differs from this one at a single base, so this may be a read error. The CDR3: CASSLDSYEQYF. In DNA, the CDR3 is TGTGCCAGCAGCCTGGACTCCTACGAGCAGTACTTC. The rearrangement links TRBV12-3 or TRBV12-4 to TRBJ2-7; the D is unclear. Deletions cut 6 bases from V and 0 bases from J, with 6 bases between. This CDR3 has 12 amino acids.

This clonotype occurred many times. CDR3: CSARERGTAVYGYTF. For the CDR3, the DNA is TGCAGTGCTAGAGAGAGAGGGACGGCCGTCTATGGCTACACCTTC. The gene calls are TRBV20-1 and TRBJ1-2; possibly TRBD1 for D (5 bases). Germline V gene sequence: CDR1 DFQATT, CDR2 SNEGSKA (reference sequence). The CDR3 spans 15 residues. With 0 bases removed from V and 4 bases from J, the gap between germline ends came to 15 bases.

This clonotype has more than one count but fewer than ten. V is TRBV18 and J is TRBJ2-3; no reliable D call. V was trimmed by 3 bases and J by 0 bases, leaving 10 bases between them. Germline CDR1 is KGHSH and CDR2 is LQKENI. The CDR3 has 15 residues. CDR3 nucleotide sequence: TGTGCCAGCTCACCCGCGAACCCTAGCACAGATACGCAGTATTTT. Residues: CASSPANPSTDTQYF.

With respect to this clonotype: A much bigger clone sits one base away, suggesting this may be a read error. The chain employs TRBV10-3 and TRBJ2-6; 8 bases fit TRBD1. The germline V gene encodes CDR1 ENHRY and CDR2 SYGVKD. CDR3 length equals 16 residues. The CDR3 DNA follows: TGTGCCATCAGTGACCAGGGGGCCGGTGGGGCCAAAGTCCTGACTTTC. Translating gives CAISDQGAGGAKVLTF.

The rearrangement joins TRBV21-1 to TRBJ2-7; TRBD1, the table's D call, was not compared with the DNA. TRBV21-1 is tagged as a pseudogene. This CDR3 is 16 amino acids long. The DNA for the CDR3 is TGTGCCAGCAGCGCATTCCCCTTCAGGGATTCCTACGAGCAGTACGTC. Translated, it gives CASSAFPFRDSYEQYV.

In its sample, this clonotype was seen many times. The chain has TRBV5-1 and TRBJ2-7; D is uncertain. V was cut by 3 bases and J by 4 bases, with 11 bases left in between. Per germline, CDR1 SGHRS and CDR2 YFSETQ. The CDR3 sequence is 13 residues long. CDR3 amino acids: CASSSTLEYEQYF. In DNA, the CDR3 is TGCGCCAGCAGCTCCACCCTGGAATACGAGCAGTACTTC.

This clonotype was seen ten or more times. V is TRBV3-1 and J is TRBJ2-1, with TRBD1 matching over 7 bases. Looked up from germline, CDR1 is LGHDT and CDR2 is YNNKEL (reference sequence). Trimming took 3 bases from V and 2 from J; bases not matched to a gene: 10. The CDR3 is made up of 17 amino acids. This chain's CDR3 is CASSHPKNRGPYNEQFF. The CDR3 DNA is TGTGCCAGCAGCCATCCGAAGAACAGGGGACCCTACAATGAGCAGTTCTTC.

The gene calls are TRBV6-5 and TRBJ2-3; D unclear. The germline V and J ends were trimmed by 0 bases and 4 bases, with 8 bases remaining between them. This CDR3 is 14 amino acids long. The germline V gene encodes CDR1 MNHEY and CDR2 SVGAGI. DNA of the CDR3: TGTGCCAGCAGTTACTCGTCAGGTGCAGATACGCAGTATTTT. Amino acids: CASSYSSGADTQYF.

Many counts were recorded for this clonotype. This rearrangement joins TRBV5-1 to TRBJ1-1; D is unresolved. Germline-derived CDR1 and CDR2 are SGHRS and YFSETQ. V dropped 4 bases and J dropped 0 bases, with 7 bases sitting between them. This CDR3 comprises 13 residues. This chain's CDR3 is CASSITVNTEAFF. The CDR3 nucleotides are TGCGCCAGCAGCATCACAGTGAACACTGAAGCTTTCTTT.

This clonotype was seen many times. This chain links TRBV20-1 with TRBJ1-6, with D maybe TRBD1 (5 bases). In germline, CDR1 is DFQATT, CDR2 SNEGSKA (reference sequence). The CDR3 covers 14 residues. The V gene lost 0 bases and the J gene lost 7 bases, with 10 bases spanning the gap. CDR3 sequence reads: CSAREGTGNSPLHF. The DNA for the CDR3 is TGCAGTGCTAGAGAAGGGACCGGAAATTCACCCCTCCACTTT.

The sample holds many counts of this clonotype. The chain joins TRBV21-1 to TRBJ2-2; TRBD1, the table's D call, lacks a check against the DNA. TRBV21-1 is a pseudogene segment. The CDR3 runs to 17 residues. The CDR3 loop reads CASSPPVPQLNTGELFF. The CDR3 DNA sequence: TGTGCCAGCAGCCCTCCGGTCCCGCAGCTGAACACCGGGGAGCTGTTTTTT.

This clonotype was detected ten times or more. The V call is TRBV4-1, the J call TRBJ2-1; D is unresolved. Germline CDR1 MGHRA, CDR2 YSYEKL. V was pared by 1 base and J by 5 bases, with 9 bases between. The CDR3 consists of 14 residues. The CDR3 DNA follows: TGCGCCAGCAGCCAAGTTAACAGAAACAATGAGCAGTTCTTC. Translating gives CASSQVNRNNEQFF.